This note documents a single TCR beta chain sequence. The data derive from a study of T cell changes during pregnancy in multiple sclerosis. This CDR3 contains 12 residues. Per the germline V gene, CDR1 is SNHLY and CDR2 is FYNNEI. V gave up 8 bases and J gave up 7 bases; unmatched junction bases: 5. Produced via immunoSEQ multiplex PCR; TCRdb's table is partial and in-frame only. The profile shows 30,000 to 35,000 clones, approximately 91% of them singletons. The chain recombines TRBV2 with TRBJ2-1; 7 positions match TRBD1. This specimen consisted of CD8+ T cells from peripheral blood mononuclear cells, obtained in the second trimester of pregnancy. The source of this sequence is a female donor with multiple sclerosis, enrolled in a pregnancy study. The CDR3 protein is CASGTVRNEQFF. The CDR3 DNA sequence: TGTGCCAGCGGGACAGTCCGGAATGAGCAGTTCTTC.